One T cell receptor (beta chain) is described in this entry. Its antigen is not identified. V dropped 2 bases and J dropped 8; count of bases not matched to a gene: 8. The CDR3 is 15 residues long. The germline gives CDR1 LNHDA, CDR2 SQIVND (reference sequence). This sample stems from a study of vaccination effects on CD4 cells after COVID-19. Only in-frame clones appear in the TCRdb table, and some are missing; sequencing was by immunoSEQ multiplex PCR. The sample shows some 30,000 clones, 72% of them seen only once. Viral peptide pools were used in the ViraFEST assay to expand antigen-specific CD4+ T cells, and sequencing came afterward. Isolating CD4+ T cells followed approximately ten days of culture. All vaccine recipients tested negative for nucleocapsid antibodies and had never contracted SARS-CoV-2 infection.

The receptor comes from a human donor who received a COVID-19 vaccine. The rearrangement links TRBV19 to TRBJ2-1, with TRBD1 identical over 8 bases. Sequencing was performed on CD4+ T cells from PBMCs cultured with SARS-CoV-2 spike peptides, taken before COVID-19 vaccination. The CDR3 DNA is TGTGCCAGTAGTATACGGCAGGGGGCGCATTATGAGCAGTTCTTC. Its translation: CASSIRQGAHYEQFF.